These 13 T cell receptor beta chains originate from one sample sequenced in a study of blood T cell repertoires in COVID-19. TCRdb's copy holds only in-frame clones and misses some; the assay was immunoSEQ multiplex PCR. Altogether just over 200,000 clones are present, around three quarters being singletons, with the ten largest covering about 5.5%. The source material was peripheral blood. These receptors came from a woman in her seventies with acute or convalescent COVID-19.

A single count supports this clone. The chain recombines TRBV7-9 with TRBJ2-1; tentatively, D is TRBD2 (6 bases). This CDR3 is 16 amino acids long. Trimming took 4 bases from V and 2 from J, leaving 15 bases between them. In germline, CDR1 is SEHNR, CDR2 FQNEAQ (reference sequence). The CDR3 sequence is CASSSVPGTAYNEQFF. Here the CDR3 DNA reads TGTGCCAGCAGCTCCGTCCCCGGGACTGCCTACAATGAGCAGTTCTTC.

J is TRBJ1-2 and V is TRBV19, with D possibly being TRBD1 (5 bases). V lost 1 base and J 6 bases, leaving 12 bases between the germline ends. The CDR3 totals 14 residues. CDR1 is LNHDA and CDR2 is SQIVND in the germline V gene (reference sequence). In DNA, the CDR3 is TGTGCCAGTAGTATAGGAGTCGGGGGTCATGGCTACACCTTC. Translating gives CASSIGVGGHGYTF.

The DNA of the CDR3 is TGTGCCAGCTCACCAAATTCCGGGAGGTACAATGAGCAGTTCTTC. Translation: CASSPNSGRYNEQFF. The chain has TRBV18 and TRBJ2-1; TRBD2 matches at 7 bases. Germline CDR1 KGHSH, CDR2 LQKENI. This CDR3 spans 15 amino acids. V shed 2 bases and J 4 bases; nucleotides not matched to a gene: 5.

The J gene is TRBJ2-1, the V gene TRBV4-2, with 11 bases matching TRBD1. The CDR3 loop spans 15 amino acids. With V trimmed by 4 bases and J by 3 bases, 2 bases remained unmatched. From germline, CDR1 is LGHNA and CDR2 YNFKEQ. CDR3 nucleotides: TGTGCCAGCAGCCTCGGGACAGGGGGCTACAATGAGCAGTTCTTC. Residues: CASSLGTGGYNEQFF.

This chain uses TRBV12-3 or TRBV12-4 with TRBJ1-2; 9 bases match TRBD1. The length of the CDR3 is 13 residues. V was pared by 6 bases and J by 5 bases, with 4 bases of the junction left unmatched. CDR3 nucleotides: TGTGCCAGCAGCGGGACAGGGAGATATGGCTACACCTTC. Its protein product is CASSGTGRYGYTF.

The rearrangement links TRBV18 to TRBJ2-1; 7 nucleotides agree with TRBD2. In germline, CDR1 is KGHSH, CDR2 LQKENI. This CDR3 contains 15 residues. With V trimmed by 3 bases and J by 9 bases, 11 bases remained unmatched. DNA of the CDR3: TGTGCCAGCTCACCGACCGATGGGGGGGTTAGTGAGCAGTTCTTC. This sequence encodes CASSPTDGGVSEQFF. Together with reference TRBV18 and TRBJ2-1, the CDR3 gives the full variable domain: NAGVMQNPRHLVRRRGQEARLRCSPMKGHSHVYWYRQLPEEGLKFMVYLQKENIIDESGMPKERFSAEFPKEGPSILRIQQVVRGDSAAYFCASSPTDGGVSEQFFGPGTRLTVL.

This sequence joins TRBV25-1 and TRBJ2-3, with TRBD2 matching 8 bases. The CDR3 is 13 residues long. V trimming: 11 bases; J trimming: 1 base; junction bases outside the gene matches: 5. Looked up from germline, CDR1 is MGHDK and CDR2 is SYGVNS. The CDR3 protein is CAVGLAGTDTQYF. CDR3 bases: TGTGCCGTAGGACTAGCAGGCACAGATACGCAGTATTTT.

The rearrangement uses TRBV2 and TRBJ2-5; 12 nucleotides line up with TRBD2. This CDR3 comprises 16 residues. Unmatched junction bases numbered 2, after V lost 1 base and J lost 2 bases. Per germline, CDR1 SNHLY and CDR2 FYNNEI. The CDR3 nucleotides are TGTGCCAGCAGTGAAGGGACTAGCGGGATTCAAGAGACCCAGTACTTC. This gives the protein CASSEGTSGIQETQYF. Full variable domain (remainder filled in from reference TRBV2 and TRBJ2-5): EPEVTQTPSHQVTQMGQEVILRCVPISNHLYFYWYRQILGQKVEFLVSFYNNEISEKSEIFDDQFSVERPDGSNFTLKIRSTKLEDSAMYFCASSEGTSGIQETQYFGPGTRLLVL.

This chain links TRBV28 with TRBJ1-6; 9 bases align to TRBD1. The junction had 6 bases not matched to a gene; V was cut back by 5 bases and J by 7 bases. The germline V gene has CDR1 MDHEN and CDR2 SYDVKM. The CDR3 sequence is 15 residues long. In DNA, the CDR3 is TGTGCCAGCAGTCCTACGGGACAGGGAAATTCACCCCTCCACTTT. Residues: CASSPTGQGNSPLHF.

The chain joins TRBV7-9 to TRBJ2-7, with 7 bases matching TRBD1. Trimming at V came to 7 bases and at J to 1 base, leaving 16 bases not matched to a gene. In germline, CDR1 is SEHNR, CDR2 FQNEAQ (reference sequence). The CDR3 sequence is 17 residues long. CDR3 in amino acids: CASTPKPSDRFSYEQYF. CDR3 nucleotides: TGTGCCAGCACCCCGAAGCCCTCGGACAGGTTTTCCTACGAGCAGTACTTC.

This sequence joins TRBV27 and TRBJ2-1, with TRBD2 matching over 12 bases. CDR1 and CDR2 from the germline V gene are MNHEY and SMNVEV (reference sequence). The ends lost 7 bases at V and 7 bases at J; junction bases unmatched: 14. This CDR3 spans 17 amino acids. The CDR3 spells CASTRALLAGGPNEQFF. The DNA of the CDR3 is TGTGCCAGCACTCGTGCCCTTCTAGCGGGAGGGCCGAATGAGCAGTTCTTC.

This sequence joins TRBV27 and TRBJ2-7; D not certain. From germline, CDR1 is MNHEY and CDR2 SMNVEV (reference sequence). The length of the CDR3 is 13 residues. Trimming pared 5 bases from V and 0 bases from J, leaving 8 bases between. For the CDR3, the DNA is TGTGCCAGCAGTCGTCCCCCCTCCTACGAGCAGTACTTC. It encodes CASSRPPSYEQYF.

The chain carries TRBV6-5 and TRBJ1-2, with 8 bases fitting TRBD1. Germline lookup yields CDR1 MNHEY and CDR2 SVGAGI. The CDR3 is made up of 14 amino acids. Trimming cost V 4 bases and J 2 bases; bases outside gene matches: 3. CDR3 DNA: TGTGCCAGCAGTTTGGACAGGGAGAACTATGGCTACACCTTC. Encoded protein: CASSLDRENYGYTF.